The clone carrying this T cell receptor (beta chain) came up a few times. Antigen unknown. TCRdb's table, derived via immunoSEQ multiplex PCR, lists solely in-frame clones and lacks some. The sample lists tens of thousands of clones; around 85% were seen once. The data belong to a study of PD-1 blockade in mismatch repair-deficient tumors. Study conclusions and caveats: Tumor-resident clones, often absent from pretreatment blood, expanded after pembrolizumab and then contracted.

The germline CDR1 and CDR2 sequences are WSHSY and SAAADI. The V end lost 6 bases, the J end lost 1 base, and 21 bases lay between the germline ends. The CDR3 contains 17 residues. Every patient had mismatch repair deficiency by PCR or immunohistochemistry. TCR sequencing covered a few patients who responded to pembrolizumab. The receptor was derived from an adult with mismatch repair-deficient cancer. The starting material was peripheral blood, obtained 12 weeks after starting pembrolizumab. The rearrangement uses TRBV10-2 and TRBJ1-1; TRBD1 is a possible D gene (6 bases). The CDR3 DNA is TGCGCCAGCAGGGTCCCAGGCTCGACAGGAAAGAACACTGAAGCTTTCTTT. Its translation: CASRVPGSTGKNTEAFF.